Shown below are 15 T cell receptor beta chains from a single sample sequenced in a study of post-analysis software for immune sequencing data. These receptors have no identified antigens. Findings and limits, study-wide: Four to six TRBV segments were more frequent in patients than controls; TRBV5-6, TRBV5-1 and TRBV20-1 belonged to this group.

Tagging with unique molecular identifiers was a feature of the TCR beta cDNA libraries. TCRdb itself ran the PCR reads through MiXCR, one entry per CDR3 protein. The data show about 820,000 distinct CDR3 sequences, around 50% seen once. The sample was blood. All receptors come from a girl under 18 with multiple sclerosis.

The chain employs TRBV11-2 and TRBJ2-1, with TRBD1 identical over 7 bases. The germline gives CDR1 SGHAT, CDR2 FQNNGV. The CDR3 runs 14 residues. Trimming at V came to 5 bases and at J to 10 bases, leaving 11 bases not matched to a gene. The CDR3 region is CASSTRQGMGEQFF. CDR3 in DNA: TGTGCCAGCAGCACAAGACAGGGAATGGGCGAGCAGTTCTTC.

The V call is TRBV15, the J call TRBJ2-7, with D unclear. Germline V gene lookup returns CDR1 LNHNV and CDR2 YYDKDF (reference sequence). The germline V and J ends were trimmed by 1 base and 6 bases, with 7 bases remaining between them. The CDR3 contains 12 residues. CDR3 nucleotide sequence: TGTGCCACCAGCAGAGGAGTAAGCGAGCAGTACTTC. It specifies CATSRGVSEQYF.

The chain uses TRBV18 and TRBJ1-5; D may be TRBD1 (6 bases). Trimming cost V 4 bases and J 3 bases, with 19 bases left between them. This CDR3 is 17 amino acids long. Germline lookup yields CDR1 KGHSH and CDR2 LQKENI. The CDR3 coding sequence is TGTGCCAGCTCACTCGGCCCCAGGGGTAGTGCCAATCAGCCCCAGCATTTT. Its translation: CASSLGPRGSANQPQHF.

Here the CDR3 DNA reads TGTGCCAGCAGCCGATCCGGGGTCTACAATGAGCAGTTCTTC. This sequence encodes CASSRSGVYNEQFF. The chain has TRBV14 and TRBJ2-1, with D possibly matching TRBD2 (5 bases). Germline V gene sequence: CDR1 SGHDN, CDR2 FVKESK. This CDR3 region has 14 residues. Trimming shortened V by 4 bases and J by 3 bases, and 10 bases separated the two germline ends.

This chain uses TRBV5-1 with TRBJ2-3, with 10 bases that match TRBD1. Trimming took 7 bases from V and 5 from J; bases not matched to a gene: 7. Germline assignment: CDR1 SGHRS and CDR2 YFSETQ. The CDR3 sequence is 14 residues long. CDR3 nucleotide sequence: TGCGCCAGCCGAAGACAGGGGGCAAAAGATACGCAGTATTTT. It yields the protein CASRRQGAKDTQYF.

About this clonotype itself: A junction boundary mismatches the germline segment, possibly from a read error. This sequence joins TRBV6-1 and TRBJ1-6, with TRBD1 as a possible D gene (5 bases). Germline-derived CDR1 and CDR2 are MNHNS and SASEGT. This CDR3 has 18 residues. The CDR3 here is CAGSFRLEGRSYNSPLHF. The CDR3, as DNA: TGTGCCGGCAGCTTCCGTTTGGAGGGGCGCTCCTATAATTCACCCCTCCACTTT.

The genes are TRBV25-1 and TRBJ2-1; TRBD2 matches at 14 bases. The ends lost 1 base at V and 2 bases at J; junction bases unmatched: 4. This CDR3 spans 18 amino acids. Looked up from germline, CDR1 is MGHDK and CDR2 is SYGVNS. CDR3 sequence: CASSELGTSGGTYNEQFF. The DNA of the CDR3 is TGTGCCAGCAGTGAATTAGGGACTAGCGGGGGTACCTACAATGAGCAGTTCTTC.

The chain is built from TRBV20-1 and TRBJ2-3; maybe TRBD1 (6 bases). The CDR3 has 14 residues. Germline V gives CDR1 DFQATT, CDR2 SNEGSKA (reference sequence). V was cut by 5 bases and J by 0 bases, with 12 bases left in between. CDR3 in amino acids: CSAGQTTSTDTQYF. Written as DNA, the CDR3 is TGCAGTGCTGGACAGACAACTAGCACAGATACGCAGTATTTT.

This chain links TRBV4-2 with TRBJ1-1, with D uncertain. The CDR3 contains 15 residues. From germline, CDR1 is LGHNA and CDR2 YNFKEQ. The V end was cut by 4 bases, the J end by 0 bases, with 12 bases between. The CDR3 DNA reads TGTGCCAGCAGCCTGGACGACGGCATGAACACTGAAGCTTTCTTT. Translating it yields CASSLDDGMNTEAFF.

This clonotype has just a few counts. The chain recombines TRBV7-8 with TRBJ2-3; 11 nucleotides align to TRBD2. Germline-derived CDR1 and CDR2 are SGHVS and FQNEAQ. Trimming took 3 bases from V and 3 from J; bases not matched to a gene: 8. The CDR3 has 17 residues. In DNA form, the CDR3 reads TGTGCCAGCAGCTTCTTTATTCCTAGCGGGAGGACAGATACGCAGTATTTT. This translates into CASSFFIPSGRTDTQYF.

This clonotype was seen only a few times. The chain is built from TRBV10-3 and TRBJ2-5; 7 bases agree with TRBD2. The CDR3 sequence is 14 residues long. V lost 3 bases and J lost 7; bases outside the gene matches: 8. The germline V gene has CDR1 ENHRY and CDR2 SYGVKD. The CDR3 region has the DNA TGTGCCATCAGTGACTCCACGGGAGGTAGGACCCAGTACTTC. Encoded protein: CAISDSTGGRTQYF.

This clonotype was seen a handful of times. This chain joins TRBV29-1 and TRBJ2-7; D gene uncertain. Trimming left V 2 bases short and J 5 bases short, with 19 bases between. This CDR3 has 15 amino acids. Germline CDR1 is SQVTM and CDR2 is ANQGSEA. CDR3 loop: CSVENRAGSSDEQYF. The DNA for the CDR3 is TGCAGCGTTGAAAACCGCGCAGGCTCCTCGGACGAGCAGTACTTC.

This clonotype showed up just a few times. J is TRBJ2-7 and V is TRBV12-3 or TRBV12-4, with D unresolved. The germline V and J ends were trimmed by 1 base and 1 base, with 8 bases remaining between them. The CDR3 runs 14 residues. This CDR3 is CASSLGSVSYEQYF. Here the CDR3 DNA reads TGTGCCAGCAGTTTAGGTTCTGTTTCCTACGAGCAGTACTTC.

The V call is TRBV14, the J call TRBJ2-1; TRBD2 aligns across 11 bases. This CDR3 has 16 amino acids. With V trimmed by 3 bases and J by 0 bases, 1 base remained unmatched. Looked up from germline, CDR1 is SGHDN and CDR2 is FVKESK. The CDR3 nucleotides are TGTGCCAGCAGCCATAGCGGGAGGGTCTCCTACAATGAGCAGTTCTTC. Amino acids: CASSHSGRVSYNEQFF.

The V and J genes are TRBV10-2 and TRBJ2-5; TRBD2 matches at 7 bases. The better agreement between TRBJ2-7 and the DNA end casts doubt on the J call. The CDR3 consists of 13 residues. Germline values: CDR1 WSHSY, CDR2 SAAADI. The CDR3 nucleotides are TGCGCCAGCAGTGGGGGGGGTTTCGGCGAGCAGTACTTC. It encodes CASSGGGFGEQYF.